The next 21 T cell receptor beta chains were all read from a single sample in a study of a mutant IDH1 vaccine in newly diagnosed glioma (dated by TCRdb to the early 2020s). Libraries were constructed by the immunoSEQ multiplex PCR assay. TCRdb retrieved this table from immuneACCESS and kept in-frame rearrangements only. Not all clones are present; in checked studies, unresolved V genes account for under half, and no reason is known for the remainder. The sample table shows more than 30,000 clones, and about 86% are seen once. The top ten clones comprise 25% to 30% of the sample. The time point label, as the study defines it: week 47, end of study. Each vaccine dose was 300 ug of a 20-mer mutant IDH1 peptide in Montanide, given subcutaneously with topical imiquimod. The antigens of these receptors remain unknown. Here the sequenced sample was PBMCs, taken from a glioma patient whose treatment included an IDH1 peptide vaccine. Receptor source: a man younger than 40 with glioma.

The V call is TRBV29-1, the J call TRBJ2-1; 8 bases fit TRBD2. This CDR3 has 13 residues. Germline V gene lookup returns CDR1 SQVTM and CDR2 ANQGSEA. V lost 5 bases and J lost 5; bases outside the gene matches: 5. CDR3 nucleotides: TGCAGCGTTCGCCCAGCGGGGGACAATGAGCAGTTCTTC. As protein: CSVRPAGDNEQFF.

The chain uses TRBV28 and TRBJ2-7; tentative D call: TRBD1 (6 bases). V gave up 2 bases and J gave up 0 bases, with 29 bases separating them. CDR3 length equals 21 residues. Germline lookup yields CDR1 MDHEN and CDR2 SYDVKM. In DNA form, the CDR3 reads TGTGCCAGCAGTTTAATGGTACGGGGTGAGACGCAGGGGTCCCACTCCTACGAGCAGTACTTC. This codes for CASSLMVRGETQGSHSYEQYF.

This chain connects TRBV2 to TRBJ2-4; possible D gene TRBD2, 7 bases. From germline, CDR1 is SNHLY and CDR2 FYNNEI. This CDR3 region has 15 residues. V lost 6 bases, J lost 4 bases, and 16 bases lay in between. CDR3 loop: CASRGGGRMKNIQYF. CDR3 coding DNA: TGTGCCAGCAGAGGGGGGGGGCGAATGAAAAACATTCAGTACTTC.

The CDR3 coding sequence is TGTGCCAGCACCTCCCCCGGGGCAGGGGACAACTACGAGCAGTACTTC. It encodes CASTSPGAGDNYEQYF. This chain connects TRBV27 to TRBJ2-7, with D maybe TRBD1 (6 bases). From germline, CDR1 is MNHEY and CDR2 SMNVEV (reference sequence). V lost 7 bases and J lost 3, with 22 bases in between. The CDR3 covers 16 residues.

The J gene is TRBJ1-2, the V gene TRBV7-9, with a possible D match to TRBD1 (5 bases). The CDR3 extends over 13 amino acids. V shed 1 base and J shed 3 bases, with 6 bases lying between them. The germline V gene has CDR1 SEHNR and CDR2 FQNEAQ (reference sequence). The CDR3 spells CASSLGGDYGYTF. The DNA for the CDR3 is TGTGCCAGCAGCTTAGGAGGGGACTATGGCTACACCTTC.

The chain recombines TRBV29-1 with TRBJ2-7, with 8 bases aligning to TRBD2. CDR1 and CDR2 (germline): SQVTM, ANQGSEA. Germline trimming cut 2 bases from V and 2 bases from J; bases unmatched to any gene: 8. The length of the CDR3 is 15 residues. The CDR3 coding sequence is TGCAGCGTTGAAATAGCTAGCGGGCGCCCCTACGAGCAGTACTTC. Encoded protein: CSVEIASGRPYEQYF.

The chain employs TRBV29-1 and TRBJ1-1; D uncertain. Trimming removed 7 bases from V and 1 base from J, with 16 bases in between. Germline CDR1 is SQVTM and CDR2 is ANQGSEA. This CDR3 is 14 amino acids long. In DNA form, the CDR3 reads TGCAGCGCTAAGGACGCCCCCTGGAACACTGAAGCTTTCTTT. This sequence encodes CSAKDAPWNTEAFF.

CDR3 in amino acids: CASFEHSVLTEAFF. The CDR3 region has the DNA TGCGCCAGCTTTGAGCATAGCGTCCTCACTGAAGCTTTCTTT. The rearrangement links TRBV10-1 to TRBJ1-1; D gene uncertain. The CDR3 loop spans 14 amino acids. Looked up from germline, CDR1 is WNHNN and CDR2 is SYGVQD (reference sequence). V shed 8 bases and J shed 4 bases, with 17 bases lying between them.

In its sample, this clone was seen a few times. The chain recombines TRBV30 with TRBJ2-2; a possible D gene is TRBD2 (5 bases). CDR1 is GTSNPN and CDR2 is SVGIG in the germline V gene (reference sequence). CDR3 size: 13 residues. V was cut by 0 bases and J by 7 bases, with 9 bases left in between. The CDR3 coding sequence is TGTGCCTGGAGTGTAATAGCGATCGGGGAGCTGTTTTTT. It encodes CAWSVIAIGELFF.

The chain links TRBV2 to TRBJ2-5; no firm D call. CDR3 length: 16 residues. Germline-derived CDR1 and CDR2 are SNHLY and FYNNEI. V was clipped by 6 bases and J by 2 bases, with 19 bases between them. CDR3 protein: CASRAIWVQIQETQYF. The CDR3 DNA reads TGTGCCAGCAGAGCCATCTGGGTACAGATACAAGAGACCCAGTACTTC.

CDR3 DNA: TGTGCCAGCACTGCAGGCCGAGGCTACAATGAGCAGTTCTTC. It is translated as CASTAGRGYNEQFF. The gene calls are TRBV6-1 and TRBJ2-1, with D unresolved. CDR3 length: 14 residues. V was clipped by 7 bases and J by 3 bases, with 13 bases between them. Looked up from germline, CDR1 is MNHNS and CDR2 is SASEGT.

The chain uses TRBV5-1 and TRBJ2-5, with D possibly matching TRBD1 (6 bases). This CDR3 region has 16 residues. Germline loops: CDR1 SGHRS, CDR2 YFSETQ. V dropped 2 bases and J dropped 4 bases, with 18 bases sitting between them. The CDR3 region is CASSFNPGAGRETQYF. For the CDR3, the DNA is TGCGCCAGCAGCTTCAACCCAGGGGCGGGCCGAGAGACCCAGTACTTC. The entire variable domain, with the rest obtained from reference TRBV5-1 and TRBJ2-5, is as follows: KAGVTQTPRYLIKTRGQQVTLSCSPISGHRSVSWYQQTPGQGLQFLFEYFSETQRNKGNFPGRFSGRQFSNSRSEMNVSTLELGDSALYLCASSFNPGAGRETQYFGPGTRLLVL.

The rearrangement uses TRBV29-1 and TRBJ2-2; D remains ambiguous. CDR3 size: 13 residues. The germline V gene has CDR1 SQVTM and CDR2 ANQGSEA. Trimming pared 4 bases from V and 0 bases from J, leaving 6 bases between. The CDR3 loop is CSVGKSNTGELFF. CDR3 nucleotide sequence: TGCAGCGTTGGCAAATCGAACACCGGGGAGCTGTTTTTT.

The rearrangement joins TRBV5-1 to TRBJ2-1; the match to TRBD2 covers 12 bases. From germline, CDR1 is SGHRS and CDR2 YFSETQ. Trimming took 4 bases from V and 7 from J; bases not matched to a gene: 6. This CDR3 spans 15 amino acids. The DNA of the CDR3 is TGCGCCAGCAGCCGTACTAGCGGGGGGTTGAATGAGCAGTTCTTC. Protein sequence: CASSRTSGGLNEQFF.

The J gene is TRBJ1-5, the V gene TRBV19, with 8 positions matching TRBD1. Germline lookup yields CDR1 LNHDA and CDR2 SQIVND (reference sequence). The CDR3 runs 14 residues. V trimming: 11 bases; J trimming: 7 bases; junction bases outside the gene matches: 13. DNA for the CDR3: TGTGCCGGACCCCTCCACAGGGGGAGACAGCCCCAGCATTTT. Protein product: CAGPLHRGRQPQHF.

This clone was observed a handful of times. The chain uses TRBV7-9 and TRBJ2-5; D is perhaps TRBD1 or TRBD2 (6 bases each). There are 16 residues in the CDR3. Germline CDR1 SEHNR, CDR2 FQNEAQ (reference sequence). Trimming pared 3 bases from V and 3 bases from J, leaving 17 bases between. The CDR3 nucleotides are TGTGCCAGCAGCTTCTTGGCGGGACAAGCCAAAGAGACCCAGTACTTC. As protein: CASSFLAGQAKETQYF.

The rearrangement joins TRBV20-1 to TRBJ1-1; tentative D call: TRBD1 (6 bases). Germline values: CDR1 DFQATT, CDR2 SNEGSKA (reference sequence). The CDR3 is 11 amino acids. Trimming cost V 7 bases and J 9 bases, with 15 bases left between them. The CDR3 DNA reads TGCAGTGGGACAGACCCACCGCAAGCTTTCTTT. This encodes CSGTDPPQAFF.

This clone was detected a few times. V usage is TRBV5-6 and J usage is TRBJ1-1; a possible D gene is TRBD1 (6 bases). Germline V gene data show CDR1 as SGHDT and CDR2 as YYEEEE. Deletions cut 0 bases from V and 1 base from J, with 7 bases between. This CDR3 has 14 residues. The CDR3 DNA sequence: TGTGCCAGCAGCTTGGAACAGGGGAACACTGAAGCTTTCTTT. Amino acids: CASSLEQGNTEAFF. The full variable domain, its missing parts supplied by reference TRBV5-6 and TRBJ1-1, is DAGVTQSPTHLIKTRGQQVTLRCSPKSGHDTVSWYQQALGQGPQFIFQYYEEEERQRGNFPDRFSGHQFPNYSSELNVNALLLGDSALYLCASSLEQGNTEAFFGQGTRLTVV.

CDR3 nucleotides: TGTGCCAGCAGCTTAGAAGGCCGAGGAAACACCATATATTTT. Translation: CASSLEGRGNTIYF. The chain recombines TRBV7-8 with TRBJ1-3; D is ambiguous. V dropped 1 base and J dropped 4 bases, with 8 bases sitting between them. The CDR3 is 14 amino acids. Germline CDR1 is SGHVS and CDR2 is FQNEAQ.

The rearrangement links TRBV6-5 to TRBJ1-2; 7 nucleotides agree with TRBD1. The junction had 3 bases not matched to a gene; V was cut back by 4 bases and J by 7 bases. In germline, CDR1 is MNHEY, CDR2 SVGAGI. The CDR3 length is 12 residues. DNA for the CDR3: TGTGCCAGCAGTTTCCAGGGGGGTGGCTACACCTTC. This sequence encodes CASSFQGGGYTF.

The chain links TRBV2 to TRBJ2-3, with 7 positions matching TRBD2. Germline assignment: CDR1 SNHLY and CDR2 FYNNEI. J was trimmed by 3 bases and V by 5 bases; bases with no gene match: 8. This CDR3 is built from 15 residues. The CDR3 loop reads CASSSTGTKTDTQYF. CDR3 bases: TGTGCCAGCAGTTCTACCGGGACTAAAACAGATACGCAGTATTTT.